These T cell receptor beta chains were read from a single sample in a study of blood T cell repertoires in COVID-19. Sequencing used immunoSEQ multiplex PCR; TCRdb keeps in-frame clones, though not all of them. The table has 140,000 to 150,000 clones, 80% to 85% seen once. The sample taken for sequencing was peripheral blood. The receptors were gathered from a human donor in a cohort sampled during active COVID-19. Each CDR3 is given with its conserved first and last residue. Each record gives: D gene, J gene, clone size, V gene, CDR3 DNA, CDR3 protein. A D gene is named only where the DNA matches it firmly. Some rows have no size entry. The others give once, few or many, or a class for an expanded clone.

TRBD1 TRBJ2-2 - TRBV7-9 TGTGCCAGCAGCTTAAGACAGGGTTACACCGGGGAGCTGTTTTTT CASSLRQGYTGELFF
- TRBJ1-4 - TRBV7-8 TGTGCCAGCAGCTTAGGGTCGTGGCTTCGCGGGGAAAAACTGTTTTTT CASSLGSWLRGEKLFF
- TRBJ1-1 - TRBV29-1 TGCAGCGTTGTAAGGGGTACCACTGAAGCTTTCTTT CSVVRGTTEAFF
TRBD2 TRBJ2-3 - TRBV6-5 TGTGCCAGCAGAAGCGGGGGACTGCGTGAGTATTTT CASRSGGLREYF
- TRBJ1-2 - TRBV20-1 TGCAGTGCTATCCTACTTGGCTACACCTTC CSAILLGYTF
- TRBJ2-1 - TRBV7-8 TGTGCCAGCAGCTTGTCCCGACGGAGCTCCTACAATGAGCAGTTCTTC CASSLSRRSSYNEQFF
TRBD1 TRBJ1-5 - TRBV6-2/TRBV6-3 TGTGCCAGCAGGCCTACCGGACAGGGGGCTCTGCAGCCCCAGCATTTT CASRPTGQGALQPQHF
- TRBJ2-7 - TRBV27 TGTGCCAGCATAAGGGGGTACGAGCAGTACTTC CASIRGYEQYF
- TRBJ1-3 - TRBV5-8 TGTGCCAGCAGCCTACAAGGAGGCTCTGGAAACACCATATATTTT CASSLQGGSGNTIYF
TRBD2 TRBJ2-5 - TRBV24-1 TGTGCCACCAGTGATCCCGGGACTAGCGGGGCAGAGACCCAGTACTTC CATSDPGTSGAETQYF
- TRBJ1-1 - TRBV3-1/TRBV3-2 TGTGCCAGCAGCCAAGCTTTGGGGAGGACTGAAGCTTTCTTT CASSQALGRTEAFF
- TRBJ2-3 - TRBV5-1 TGCGCCAGCAGCTTGGGAGAGCTTAGTACAGATACGCAGTATTTT CASSLGELSTDTQYF
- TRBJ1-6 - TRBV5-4 TGTGCCAGCAGCCCTGGCAGGGCTGGTTCCTATAATTCACCCCTCCACTTT CASSPGRAGSYNSPLHF
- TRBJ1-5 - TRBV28 TGTGCCAGCAGTTTATTCGGGGGGGGACAGCCCCAGCATTTT CASSLFGGGQPQHF
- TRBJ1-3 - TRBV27 TGTGCCAGCAGCGCCGACAGTAGCTCTGGAAACACCATATATTTT CASSADSSSGNTIYF
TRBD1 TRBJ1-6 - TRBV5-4 TGTGCCAGCAGCTTGGACAGGGGGAATTCACCCCTCCACTTT CASSLDRGNSPLHF
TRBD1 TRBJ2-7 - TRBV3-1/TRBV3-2 TGTGCCAGCAGAGACTCCGGGACAGCCTCCTACGAGCAGTACTTC CASRDSGTASYEQYF
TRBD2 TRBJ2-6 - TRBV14 TGTGCCAGCAGCCACTTAGGGGAGGGCAACGTCCTGACTTTC CASSHLGEGNVLTF
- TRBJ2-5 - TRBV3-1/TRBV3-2 TGTGCCAGCAGCCACGGGGAGACCCAGTACTTC CASSHGETQYF
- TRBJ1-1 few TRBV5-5 TGTGCCAGCGTCCCCTGGGAGGGGCGGAACACTGAAGCTTTCTTT CASVPWEGRNTEAFF
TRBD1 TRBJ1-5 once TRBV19 TGTGCCAGTAACCGACAGGGGGTCAATCAGCCCCAGCATTTT CASNRQGVNQPQHF
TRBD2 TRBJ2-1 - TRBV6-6 TGTGCCAGCAAAACGGGACTAGCGGGGTACAATGAGCAGTTCTTC CASKTGLAGYNEQFF
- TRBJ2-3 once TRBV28 TGTGCCAGCAGCGGACTCAGCAAAGATACGCAGTATTTT CASSGLSKDTQYF
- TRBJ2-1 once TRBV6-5 TGTGCCAGCGAGAGGAGCTCCTACAATGAGCAGTTCTTC CASERSSYNEQFF
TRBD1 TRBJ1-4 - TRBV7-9 TGTGCCAGCAGCCAAGGAGGGGGCGGAGGAACTAATGAAAAACTGTTTTTT CASSQGGGGGTNEKLFF
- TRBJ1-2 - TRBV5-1 TGCGCCAGCAGCTTGGCCAGAGGGGAGGATGGCTACACCTTC CASSLARGEDGYTF
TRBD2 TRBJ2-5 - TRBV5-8 TGTGCCAGCAGCGGACTAGCGGGGGAGACCCAGTACTTC CASSGLAGETQYF
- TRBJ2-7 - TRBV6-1 TGTGCCAGCAGTGAGGGGGCATACTACGAGCAGTACTTC CASSEGAYYEQYF
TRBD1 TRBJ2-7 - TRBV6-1 TGTGCCAGCAGTGAACGGACAGGGACCGAGCAGTACTTC CASSERTGTEQYF